This T cell receptor beta chain stems from a study of blood T cell repertoires in COVID-19. On the study more broadly: Whether acute or convalescent, the COVID-19 samples came from the United States, Italy and Spain. T cells, B-cell-depleted T cells, or PBMCs supplied cDNA or gDNA.

Authors' processing steps: Using reference gene primer amplification, nucleated cell counts were estimated. Produced via immunoSEQ multiplex PCR; TCRdb's table is partial and in-frame only. V and J calls and clone size are those listed in that table; D and trimming were worked out from the DNA. The sample lists more than 20,000 clones; approximately 86% were seen once. The CDR3 has 18 amino acids. Germline V gene data show CDR1 as LGHDT and CDR2 as YNNKEL (reference sequence). V lost 0 bases and J lost 1; bases outside the gene matches: 6. The chain employs TRBV3-1 (or the pseudogene TRBV3-2) and TRBJ2-4, with 10 bases identical to TRBD2. Material for sequencing was peripheral blood. This clonotype originated in a man aged 50 to 59 with active COVID-19. The CDR3 bases are TGTGCCAGCAGCCAAGATGCTAGCGGGAGTATTGCCAAAAACATTCAGTACTTC. Residues: CASSQDASGSIAKNIQYF.